This T cell receptor (beta chain) was obtained from a study of OX40 agonist ivuxolimab in advanced cancers. Study-wide context: Ivuxolimab, an antibody that agonizes OX40 (CD134), was administered to the patients. The dose-escalation group included hepatocellular carcinoma, melanoma, renal cell carcinoma and head and neck cancer.

Broader study findings: On average, a greater number of expanded clones characterised CD8+ T cells relative to CD4+.

Data came from immunoSEQ multiplex PCR; TCRdb stores just in-frame clones and leaves some out. The sample yields fewer than 50,000 clones, roughly nine tenths seen once. Germline CDR1 reads SGHRS; CDR2 reads YFSETQ. The CDR3 has 14 residues. Trimming cost V 4 bases and J 3 bases, with 13 bases left between them. This clone was counted a single time. Its antigen is as yet unknown. J is TRBJ1-1 and V is TRBV5-1; tentative D call: TRBD1 (6 bases). The sample was CD4+ or CD8+ T cells sorted from blood, taken in a trial of the OX40 agonist ivuxolimab. The TCR was taken from an adult with an advanced solid tumor such as melanoma, head and neck, liver or kidney cancer. The CDR3 loop is CASSLTGAHTEAFF. In nucleotides, the CDR3 is TGCGCCAGCAGCCTGACAGGAGCGCACACTGAAGCTTTCTTT. Together with reference TRBV5-1 and TRBJ1-1, the CDR3 gives the full variable domain: KAGVTQTPRYLIKTRGQQVTLSCSPISGHRSVSWYQQTPGQGLQFLFEYFSETQRNKGNFPGRFSGRQFSNSRSEMNVSTLELGDSALYLCASSLTGAHTEAFFGQGTRLTVV.